This T cell receptor (beta chain) came from a study of blood T cell repertoires in COVID-19. The germline gives CDR1 SGHNT, CDR2 YYREEE (reference sequence). Trimming took off 4 bases at V and 8 bases at J, with 12 bases between the two ends. The CDR3 has 12 amino acids. The protocol was immunoSEQ multiplex PCR, while the TCRdb copy is restricted to in-frame clones and leaves out a portion. This sample has about 260,000 clones; about 90% occur once, and the top ten carry approximately 3.4%. The chain uses TRBV5-4 and TRBJ1-2; a possible D gene is TRBD1 (5 bases). This receptor was obtained from a woman in her thirties or forties who had been exposed to COVID-19. The specimen was PBMCs or T cells enriched from blood (not recorded which). CDR3 amino acids: CASSQGRYGYTF. Written as DNA, the CDR3 is TGTGCCAGCAGCCAGGGCCGATACGGCTACACCTTC.